The 25 T cell receptor beta chains below were found in one sample sequenced in a study of OX40 agonist ivuxolimab in advanced cancers. Library preparation employed the immunoSEQ multiplex PCR assay. The table comes from immuneACCESS by way of TCRdb, which keeps in-frame sequences with V and J called. Part of the clones is missing from these tables; in studies checked, under half for an unresolved V gene and the rest for unknown reasons. The sample yields tens of thousands of clones; approximately 90% were counted once. The top ten hold 10% to 12% of the sample. Source: CD4+ or CD8+ T cells sorted from blood, taken in a trial of the OX40 agonist ivuxolimab. The receptors were gathered from an adult with an advanced solid tumor such as melanoma, head and neck, liver or kidney cancer.

This chain connects TRBV7-6 to TRBJ2-5; possible D gene TRBD1, 5 bases. Germline-derived CDR1 and CDR2 are SGHVS and FNYEAQ. The CDR3 loop spans 14 amino acids. Trimming cost V 5 bases and J 4 bases, with 14 bases left between them. The CDR3 spells CASSPQGYRETQYF. CDR3 DNA: TGTGCCAGCAGCCCCCAGGGTTACCGAGAGACCCAGTACTTC.

The genes are TRBV2 and TRBJ1-6; D is uncertain. Germline V gene sequence: CDR1 SNHLY, CDR2 FYNNEI. Trimming pared 7 bases from V and 8 bases from J, leaving 6 bases between. CDR3 size: 11 residues. The CDR3 spells CASMGYSPLHF. The CDR3 coding sequence is TGTGCCAGCATGGGGTATTCACCCCTCCACTTT.

The DNA of the CDR3 is TGTGCCAGCAGCTTAGGACAGACCTCCTACAATGAGCAGTTCTTC. This sequence encodes CASSLGQTSYNEQFF. J is TRBJ2-1 and V is TRBV7-3; a weak D match, TRBD1 (6 bases). Deletions cut 2 bases from V and 0 bases from J, with 8 bases between. From germline, CDR1 is SGHTA and CDR2 FQGTGA. CDR3 length: 15 residues.

V is TRBV14 and J is TRBJ2-1, with 9 bases fitting TRBD2. There are 16 residues in the CDR3. The V gene end was trimmed by 2 bases and the J gene end by 0 bases; junction bases not matched to a gene: 2. CDR1 is SGHDN and CDR2 is FVKESK in the germline V gene. CDR3 region: CASSQPGLASYNEQFF. Written as DNA, the CDR3 is TGTGCCAGCAGCCAACCGGGACTAGCCTCCTACAATGAGCAGTTCTTC.

The chain combines TRBV11-2 with TRBJ2-2; D unclear. Between the trimmed V and J ends, which lost 2 bases and 4 bases, there was a span of 11 bases. Germline V gives CDR1 SGHAT, CDR2 FQNNGV. The CDR3 runs to 15 residues. DNA of the CDR3: TGTGCCAGCAGCTTACTCGGACCGGGCACCGGGGAGCTGTTTTTT. Encoded protein: CASSLLGPGTGELFF.

The CDR3 loop reads CASSLDRVYEQYF. For the CDR3, the DNA is TGTGCCAGCAGCCTTGACAGGGTCTACGAGCAGTACTTC. This chain links TRBV7-9 with TRBJ2-7, with TRBD1 matching over 7 bases. Trimming cost V 5 bases and J 3 bases; bases outside gene matches: 4. The CDR3 extends over 13 amino acids. Germline V gene data show CDR1 as SEHNR and CDR2 as FQNEAQ (reference sequence). Full variable domain (outside the CDR3, taken from reference TRBV7-9 and TRBJ2-7): DTGVSQNPRHKITKRGQNVTFRCDPISEHNRLYWYRQTLGQGPEFLTYFQNEAQLEKSRLLSDRFSAERPKGSFSTLEIQRTEQGDSAMYLCASSLDRVYEQYFGPGTRLTVT.

Here the CDR3 DNA reads TGTGCCAGCAGATCCTCGGACACAAACACCGGGGAGCTGTTTTTT. Amino acid sequence: CASRSSDTNTGELFF. The chain uses TRBV6-6 and TRBJ2-2, with D possibly being TRBD1 (5 bases). This CDR3 region has 15 residues. The V gene's germline CDR1 is MNHNY and CDR2 SVGAGI (reference sequence). The V gene lost 6 bases and the J gene lost 2 bases, with 13 bases spanning the gap.

The chain joins TRBV5-4 to TRBJ2-5; a weak D match, TRBD2 (6 bases). Trimming took off 3 bases at V and 11 bases at J, with 14 bases between the two ends. This CDR3 has 12 amino acids. Germline-derived CDR1 and CDR2 are SGHNT and YYREEE (reference sequence). The CDR3 bases are TGTGCCAGCAGCTCCCTGGGGGGTAAGCAGTACTTC. Translating gives CASSSLGGKQYF.

This chain joins TRBV10-1 and TRBJ2-7; D is possibly TRBD1 or TRBD2 (6 bases each). Germline V CDR1 and CDR2: WNHNN, SYGVQD (reference sequence). The CDR3 loop spans 18 amino acids. Deletions cut 2 bases from V and 4 bases from J, with 24 bases between. The CDR3 loop reads CASSEAGHNASDSYEQYF. CDR3 nucleotides: TGCGCCAGCAGTGAGGCGGGACACAACGCTAGCGACTCGTACGAGCAGTACTTC.

J is TRBJ1-5 and V is TRBV5-5; 9 nucleotides agree with TRBD1. V shed 0 bases, J shed 3 bases, and the junction held 4 bases outside the gene matches. The CDR3 is 16 residues long. Germline V gives CDR1 SGHKS, CDR2 YYEKEE (reference sequence). The CDR3 is CASSLVGTGSNQPQHF. CDR3 nucleotide sequence: TGTGCCAGCAGCTTGGTAGGGACAGGGTCCAATCAGCCCCAGCATTTT. Full variable domain (outside the CDR3, taken from reference TRBV5-5 and TRBJ1-5): DAGVTQSPTHLIKTRGQQVTLRCSPISGHKSVSWYQQVLGQGPQFIFQYYEKEERGRGNFPDRFSARQFPNYSSELNVNALLLGDSALYLCASSLVGTGSNQPQHFGDGTRLSIL.

The chain employs TRBV18 and TRBJ2-5; unclear D gene. V was cut by 6 bases and J by 5 bases, with 13 bases left in between. Germline CDR1 and CDR2: KGHSH and LQKENI. The CDR3 sequence is 13 residues long. In DNA form, the CDR3 reads TGTGCCAGCTCCAGTGGACCGGCGGAGACCCAGTACTTC. Translated: CASSSGPAETQYF.

The CDR3 sequence: CASSLAERNYGYTF. CDR3 in DNA: TGTGCCAGCAGCTTAGCAGAGAGAAACTATGGCTACACCTTC. The rearrangement links TRBV7-9 to TRBJ1-2; D gene ambiguous. Germline CDR1 reads SEHNR; CDR2 reads FQNEAQ (reference sequence). The V and J ends lost 0 bases and 2 bases respectively, with 7 bases between them. This CDR3 spans 14 amino acids.

The chain couples TRBV27 to TRBJ1-2; TRBD1 matches at 9 bases. Unmatched junction bases numbered 7, after V lost 3 bases and J lost 8 bases. This CDR3 is built from 14 residues. In germline, CDR1 is MNHEY, CDR2 SMNVEV (reference sequence). CDR3 loop: CASSFTGQGTGYTF. The CDR3 bases are TGTGCCAGCAGTTTTACGGGACAGGGTACGGGCTACACCTTC.

Worth noting for this clone: Within the sample, other DNA sequences also encode this same CDR3. This chain connects TRBV18 to TRBJ2-3; unclear D gene. Germline V lookup: CDR1 KGHSH, CDR2 LQKENI. With 6 bases removed from V and 2 bases from J, the gap between germline ends came to 6 bases. This CDR3 spans 12 amino acids. The CDR3 loop is CASSPPTDTQYF. The DNA of the CDR3 is TGTGCCAGCTCCCCCCCCACAGATACGCAGTATTTT.

The CDR3 loop reads CASSLGTGGISYNEQFF. The CDR3 bases are TGCGCCAGCAGCTTGGGGACAGGGGGTATCTCCTACAATGAGCAGTTCTTC. The chain links TRBV5-1 to TRBJ2-1; 10 nucleotides line up with TRBD1. The CDR3 covers 17 residues. CDR1 is SGHRS and CDR2 is YFSETQ in the germline V gene. With 0 bases clipped from V and 0 bases from J, the junction kept 3 bases outside the gene matches.

The V call is TRBV6-1, the J call TRBJ2-3; D possibly corresponds to TRBD2 (6 bases). V lost 2 bases and J lost 5, with 11 bases in between. The germline CDR1 and CDR2 sequences are MNHNS and SASEGT. The CDR3 is made up of 14 amino acids. The CDR3 spells CASSELRRGDTQYF. DNA of the CDR3: TGTGCCAGCAGTGAACTACGGCGGGGAGATACGCAGTATTTT.

This rearrangement joins TRBV2 to TRBJ2-3; TRBD2 is a possible D gene (6 bases). The CDR3 has 16 amino acids. V was trimmed by 4 bases and J by 0 bases, leaving 14 bases between them. From germline, CDR1 is SNHLY and CDR2 FYNNEI. The CDR3 sequence: CASSGEASYSTDTQYF. In DNA, the CDR3 is TGTGCCAGCAGTGGGGAGGCCTCGTATAGCACAGATACGCAGTATTTT. Full variable domain (outside the CDR3, taken from reference TRBV2 and TRBJ2-3): EPEVTQTPSHQVTQMGQEVILRCVPISNHLYFYWYRQILGQKVEFLVSFYNNEISEKSEIFDDQFSVERPDGSNFTLKIRSTKLEDSAMYFCASSGEASYSTDTQYFGPGTRLTVL.

This clone was observed a handful of times. The chain employs TRBV19 and TRBJ2-5; D ambiguous. CDR3 length: 18 amino acids. Deletions cut 4 bases from V and 5 bases from J, with 26 bases between. The germline V gene has CDR1 LNHDA and CDR2 SQIVND (reference sequence). The CDR3 loop is CASSKGRVFGDPGETQYF. The CDR3 nucleotides are TGTGCCAGTAGTAAGGGCCGGGTGTTTGGCGACCCCGGCGAGACCCAGTACTTC.

This chain links TRBV27 with TRBJ2-2; 10 bases are shared with TRBD2. From germline, CDR1 is MNHEY and CDR2 SMNVEV (reference sequence). V gave up 1 base and J gave up 7 bases; unmatched junction bases: 12. This CDR3 spans 18 amino acids. CDR3 protein: CASSLFGLAGEDNGELFF. CDR3 sequence (DNA): TGTGCCAGCAGTTTATTTGGGCTAGCGGGAGAAGATAACGGGGAGCTGTTTTTT.

The chain is built from TRBV27 and TRBJ1-1; 9 nucleotides agree with TRBD1. CDR1 is MNHEY and CDR2 is SMNVEV in the germline V gene (reference sequence). The length of the CDR3 is 14 residues. J was trimmed by 8 bases and V by 5 bases; bases with no gene match: 9. The CDR3 is CASSNHRGHEEAFF. The DNA of the CDR3 is TGTGCCAGCAGTAACCACAGGGGGCACGAAGAAGCTTTCTTT.

Only one count was recorded for this clone. The CDR3 bases are TGTGCCATCAGTGAGAGATCAGGGAAGGAGACCCAGTACTTC. Translation gives CAISERSGKETQYF. J is TRBJ2-5 and V is TRBV10-3; a possible D gene is TRBD1 (5 bases). Trimming removed 2 bases from V and 5 bases from J, with 12 bases in between. The CDR3 extends over 14 amino acids. Germline CDR1 reads ENHRY; CDR2 reads SYGVKD.

The chain has TRBV5-1 and TRBJ2-1; 15 nucleotides agree with TRBD2. CDR3 length: 20 residues. Unmatched junction bases numbered 11, after V lost 4 bases and J lost 0 bases. The germline V gene encodes CDR1 SGHRS and CDR2 YFSETQ. CDR3 in DNA: TGCGCCAGCAGCCAAAAGCACGGGACTAGCGGGGGGAGCTCCTACAATGAGCAGTTCTTC. Encoded protein: CASSQKHGTSGGSSYNEQFF.

The CDR3 is CASSGLAGPAETQYF. CDR3 coding DNA: TGTGCCAGCAGCGGACTAGCCGGTCCAGCAGAGACCCAGTACTTC. The J gene is TRBJ2-5, the V gene TRBV5-6, with TRBD2 matching over 8 bases. This CDR3 spans 15 amino acids. CDR1 SGHDT and CDR2 YYEEEE come from the germline V gene. V was clipped by 4 bases and J by 4 bases; unmatched bases: 9.

The chain is built from TRBV18 and TRBJ2-7, with D possibly matching TRBD2 (5 bases). V lost 0 bases, J lost 0 bases, and 9 bases lay in between. Germline V gives CDR1 KGHSH, CDR2 LQKENI. The CDR3 totals 15 residues. CDR3 residues: CASSPPQRTSYEQYF. DNA for the CDR3: TGTGCCAGCTCACCACCCCAGCGGACCTCCTACGAGCAGTACTTC. Looking up the rest from reference TRBV18 and TRBJ2-7 gives the full variable domain: NAGVMQNPRHLVRRRGQEARLRCSPMKGHSHVYWYRQLPEEGLKFMVYLQKENIIDESGMPKERFSAEFPKEGPSILRIQQVVRGDSAAYFCASSPPQRTSYEQYFGPGTRLTVT.

The chain is built from TRBV28 and TRBJ2-5, with 13 bases that match TRBD2. The length of the CDR3 is 15 residues. CDR1 and CDR2 from the germline V gene are MDHEN and SYDVKM. The J segment lost 4 bases and the V segment lost 6 bases, leaving 5 bases of the junction unmatched. The CDR3 sequence is CASSPGLAGVETQYF. The CDR3 DNA follows: TGTGCCAGCAGCCCCGGACTAGCGGGGGTAGAGACCCAGTACTTC.